Presented here are 5 T cell receptor beta chains from one specimen sequenced in a study of T cell responses to AZD1222 COVID-19 vaccine. Data came from immunoSEQ multiplex PCR; TCRdb stores just in-frame clones and leaves some out. Here the sample spans roughly 150,000 clones, 90% to 95% being singletons. The material was peripheral blood, obtained on day 0 of AZD1222 vaccination. All receptors derive from an adult in good health.

The chain joins TRBV20-1 to TRBJ1-4; D gene ambiguous. Germline assignment: CDR1 DFQATT and CDR2 SNEGSKA (reference sequence). The CDR3 consists of 11 residues. Trimming stripped 4 bases from V and 8 bases from J, with 8 bases between. Written as DNA, the CDR3 is TGCAGTGCTATTTATCAGGAAAAACTGTTTTTT. Its translation is CSAIYQEKLFF.

The chain couples TRBV7-2 to TRBJ2-2; D may be TRBD1 (6 bases). CDR1 and CDR2 from the germline V gene are SGHTA and FQGNSA. The V end was cut by 1 base, the J end by 6 bases, with 12 bases between. The CDR3 consists of 15 residues. The CDR3 sequence is CASSLVQGASGELFF. DNA of the CDR3: TGTGCCAGCAGCTTAGTACAGGGTGCGTCCGGGGAGCTGTTTTTT.

This clone appeared a single time. V and J are TRBV6-5 and TRBJ2-1, with a possible D match to TRBD1 (6 bases). The CDR3 loop spans 13 amino acids. CDR1 MNHEY and CDR2 SVGAGI come from the germline V gene. V lost 6 bases and J 7 bases, leaving 13 bases between the germline ends. CDR3 sequence: CASRPGVINEQFF. The CDR3 DNA reads as TGTGCCAGCAGGCCAGGGGTTATTAATGAGCAGTTCTTC.

V gene TRBV4-3 combines with J gene TRBJ2-6, with D tentatively TRBD1 or TRBD2 (6 bases each). The germline gives CDR1 LGHNA, CDR2 YSLEER. V was shortened by 0 bases and J by 2 bases, with 11 bases between the two germline ends. This CDR3 is built from 17 residues. CDR3 loop: CASSQEGGLAGANVLTF. In DNA form, the CDR3 reads TGCGCCAGCAGCCAAGAAGGGGGGCTTGCTGGGGCCAACGTCCTGACTTTC.

This clone was found a few times. V gene TRBV4-1 combines with J gene TRBJ1-5, with D hard to call. The CDR3 contains 14 residues. V was clipped by 5 bases and J by 1 base, with 9 bases between them. Per the germline V gene, CDR1 is MGHRA and CDR2 is YSYEKL. The CDR3 sequence is CASSGLLSNQPQHF. The CDR3 coding sequence is TGCGCCAGCAGCGGGCTGCTGAGCAATCAGCCCCAGCATTTT.